Listed below are T cell receptor beta chains from one sample, sequenced in a study of blood T cells in healthy people across ages. In TCRdb, the 5' RACE reads were re-called with MiXCR into one record per CDR3 protein. The profile shows 600,000 to 1,000,000 distinct CDR3 sequences, over 45% of them singletons. Sequenced: blood. The source is a man in his thirties or forties in good health. The CDR3 runs from the conserved cysteine through the conserved F or W. The D gene is left open where the match is weak. Size is stated for part of the rows, as once, few or many counts, or as a class when the clone is expanded.

d_call,j_call,v_call,clone_size,cdr3_aa,cdr3_nt
NA,TRBJ1-1,TRBV29-1,NA,CSVRIGWETEAFF,TGCAGCGTTCGAATAGGGTGGGAAACTGAAGCTTTCTTT
NA,TRBJ2-7,TRBV29-1,NA,CSVELANYEQYF,TGCAGCGTTGAACTAGCTAACTACGAGCAGTACTTC
NA,TRBJ2-5,TRBV6-5,few,CASSQDSETQYF,TGTGCCAGCAGTCAGGACAGCGAGACCCAGTACTTC
TRBD2,TRBJ2-1,TRBV6-2/TRBV6-3,once,CASSGLGGGKFF,TGTGCCAGCTCGGGACTAGGGGGGGGGAAGTTCTTC
NA,TRBJ1-2,TRBV20-1,few,CSARVAGPGRSRSSNYGYTF,TGCAGTGCTAGAGTGGCGGGGCCGGGGAGAAGCCGCTCTTCTAACTATGGCTACACCTTC
TRBD2,TRBJ2-3,TRBV20-1,few,CSARDVRAGGFGDTQYF,TGCAGTGCTAGAGATGTTCGTGCGGGAGGTTTCGGAGATACGCAGTATTTT
NA,TRBJ1-1,TRBV10-3,few,CAISESGGFLNTEAFF,TGTGCCATCAGTGAGTCGGGGGGGTTCTTGAACACTGAAGCTTTCTTT
TRBD1,TRBJ2-7,TRBV29-1,NA,CSVRIGGQSYEQYF,TGCAGCGTCCGAATTGGGGGACAGAGCTACGAGCAGTACTTC
NA,TRBJ2-6,TRBV7-9,NA,CASSDGRASGGSGANVLTF,TGTGCCAGCAGTGACGGGAGGGCCTCAGGGGGGTCTGGAGCCAACGTCCTGACTTTC
NA,TRBJ2-4,TRBV7-9,few,CASSLLGRSAYF,TGTGCCAGCAGCCTCCTCGGCAGATCGGCGTACTTC
TRBD2,TRBJ2-3,TRBV4-1,NA,CASGRTSVSDTQYF,TGCGCCAGCGGGAGGACTAGCGTTTCAGATACGCAGTATTTT
NA,TRBJ2-3,TRBV20-1,NA,CSAVPGRAFSDTQYF,TGCAGTGCAGTACCCGGACGGGCCTTCTCAGATACGCAGTATTTT
NA,TRBJ1-2,TRBV20-1,NA,CSASKRRPQGGYGYTF,TGCAGTGCTAGTAAAAGGAGACCCCAGGGAGGCTATGGCTACACCTTC
NA,TRBJ2-2,TRBV7-2,NA,CASSPLLTNTGELFF,TGTGCCAGCAGCCCCCTACTCACGAACACCGGGGAGCTGTTTTTT
NA,TRBJ2-7,TRBV20-1,NA,CSAKEGTAKSYEQYF,TGCAGTGCTAAGGAAGGGACTGCAAAATCCTACGAGCAGTACTTC
NA,TRBJ1-6,TRBV15,NA,CATSRDEDSNSPLHF,TGTGCCACCAGCAGAGATGAGGACAGTAATTCACCCCTCCACTTT
TRBD2,TRBJ2-3,TRBV20-1,NA,CSARRAGGRGTDTQYF,TGCAGTGCTAGACGGGCGGGAGGCCGGGGCACAGATACGCAGTATTTT
NA,TRBJ1-4,TRBV4-2,NA,CASSQERGGEKLFF,TGTGCCAGCAGCCAAGAAAGGGGTGGTGAAAAACTGTTTTTT
NA,TRBJ2-3,TRBV7-2,NA,CASSLLTHSTDTQYF,TGTGCCAGCAGCTTGCTCACACACAGCACAGATACGCAGTATTTT
TRBD1,TRBJ2-2,TRBV20-1,once,CSVFLGTGVTGELFF,TGCAGTGTTTTTCTAGGGACAGGGGTCACCGGGGAGCTGTTTTTT
NA,TRBJ2-7,TRBV29-1,NA,CSVGPEHSYEQYF,TGCAGCGTAGGGCCCGAACACTCCTACGAGCAGTACTTC
NA,TRBJ1-2,TRBV4-2,NA,CASSRPGQGMVDGYTF,TGTGCCAGCAGCCGGCCGGGTCAGGGAATGGTGGATGGCTACACCTTC
TRBD2,TRBJ2-7,TRBV6-5,NA,CASRPAGAYEQYF,TGTGCCAGCAGGCCAGCGGGGGCTTACGAGCAGTACTTC
NA,TRBJ2-1,TRBV7-2,few,CASSQGGRDEQFF,TGTGCCAGCAGCCAGGGGGGCAGGGATGAGCAGTTCTTC
NA,TRBJ2-1,TRBV6-1,few,CASSEESSSDEQFF,TGTGCCAGCAGTGAAGAGAGTAGCAGCGATGAGCAGTTCTTC
TRBD1,TRBJ2-1,TRBV27,few,CASSKLTGVYNEQFF,TGTGCCAGCAGTAAACTCACAGGGGTATACAATGAGCAGTTCTTC
NA,TRBJ2-7,TRBV6-2/TRBV6-3,few,CASSHGISYEQYF,TGTGCCAGCAGTCACGGGATCTCCTACGAGCAGTACTTC
NA,TRBJ2-5,TRBV30,NA,CAWTSVLVREQYF,TGTGCCTGGACTAGCGTATTGGTGAGGGAGCAGTACTTC
NA,TRBJ2-5,TRBV6-5,NA,CASSYSVLAQGVGEQYF,TGTGCCAGCAGTTACTCGGTGCTCGCTCAAGGGGTGGGTGAGCAGTACTTC
NA,TRBJ1-1,TRBV20-1,once,CSAGPWSTEAFF,TGCAGTGCGGGGCCCTGGAGCACTGAAGCTTTCTTT
NA,TRBJ2-7,TRBV10-3,NA,CALRGDRTHEQYF,TGTGCCCTCCGCGGGGATCGGACCCACGAGCAGTACTTC
NA,TRBJ2-1,TRBV11-1,NA,CASSPWENEQFF,TGTGCCAGCAGCCCCTGGGAAAATGAGCAGTTCTTC
NA,TRBJ2-1,TRBV28,NA,CASSLLAGRPYNEQFF,TGTGCCAGCAGTTTACTAGCAGGTAGACCCTACAATGAGCAGTTCTTC
TRBD2,TRBJ2-7,TRBV29-1,NA,CSAATSGGTYNEQYF,TGCAGCGCTGCGACTAGCGGGGGGACCTACAATGAGCAGTACTTC
TRBD1,TRBJ2-6,TRBV7-3,once,CASSLRTTGGYGANVLTF,TGTGCCAGCAGCCTAAGAACGACAGGGGGCTACGGGGCCAACGTCCTGACTTTC
NA,TRBJ1-1,TRBV19,NA,CASRLAGLSTEAFF,TGTGCCAGTAGGTTGGCAGGGCTGAGCACTGAAGCTTTCTTT
NA,TRBJ2-1,TRBV11-3,once,CAGSRTANEQFF,TGTGCCGGCAGCAGGACAGCCAATGAGCAGTTCTTC
NA,TRBJ2-7,TRBV20-1,NA,CSASAGTTYEQYF,TGCAGTGCTAGTGCGGGGACCACCTACGAGCAGTACTTC
NA,TRBJ2-1,TRBV5-1,few,CASSLAGLNEQFF,TGCGCCAGCAGCTTGGCGGGGCTGAATGAGCAGTTCTTC
NA,TRBJ2-5,TRBV2,NA,CASSVQGETQYF,TGTGCCAGCAGCGTCCAGGGGGAGACCCAGTACTTC
NA,TRBJ2-1,TRBV6-4,NA,CASSLQPGPNEQFF,TGTGCCAGCAGTCTTCAACCGGGGCCCAATGAGCAGTTCTTC
NA,TRBJ2-1,TRBV20-1,NA,CSASEGMNEQFF,TGCAGTGCCTCCGAAGGGATGAATGAGCAGTTCTTC
NA,TRBJ1-1,TRBV20-1,few,CSALPRGFAEAFF,TGCAGTGCTCTACCCCGGGGTTTCGCTGAAGCTTTCTTT
NA,TRBJ1-2,TRBV6-5,NA,CASSYSRNPSDWVQDRYTF,TGTGCCAGCAGTTACTCACGGAATCCGTCCGACTGGGTTCAGGATCGCTACACCTTC
TRBD2,TRBJ2-7,TRBV30,NA,CAWSASSGQYF,TGTGCCTGGAGTGCTTCTAGCGGGCAGTACTTC
NA,TRBJ1-2,TRBV29-1,few,CSVSHGYTF,TGCAGCGTTTCCCATGGCTACACCTTC
TRBD2,TRBJ2-1,TRBV7-9,NA,CASSFSGRYNEQFF,TGTGCCAGCAGCTTCTCCGGGAGGTACAATGAGCAGTTCTTC
NA,TRBJ2-2,TRBV29-1,NA,CSVVGLAGELFF,TGCAGCGTTGTTGGGCTGGCCGGGGAGCTGTTTTTT
TRBD1,TRBJ1-2,TRBV7-8,NA,CASSPGTDWGGYTF,TGTGCCAGCAGCCCGGGGACAGATTGGGGCGGCTACACCTTC
NA,TRBJ1-5,TRBV2,NA,CASRARTGNQPQHF,TGTGCCAGCAGAGCCAGGACGGGGAATCAGCCCCAGCATTTT
TRBD2,TRBJ2-1,TRBV20-1,few,CSGLARTSEYNEQFF,TGCAGTGGTCTAGCCCGGACTAGCGAGTACAATGAGCAGTTCTTC
NA,TRBJ2-7,TRBV10-3,NA,CAISGSRGPSYEQYF,TGTGCCATCAGTGGGTCGCGGGGCCCTTCCTACGAGCAGTACTTC
TRBD1,TRBJ2-7,TRBV4-1,NA,CASSQEQGAREQYF,TGCGCCAGCAGCCAAGAACAGGGGGCGCGCGAGCAGTACTTC
NA,TRBJ2-7,TRBV7-2,NA,CASSAGISPYEQYF,TGTGCCAGCAGCGCCGGAATCTCCCCCTACGAGCAGTACTTC
NA,TRBJ2-7,TRBV3-1,few,CASSQEQGSYEQYF,TGTGCCAGCAGCCAAGAACAGGGAAGCTACGAGCAGTACTTC
NA,TRBJ2-6,TRBV4-1,once,CAGSQGWRGANVLTF,TGCGCCGGCAGCCAAGGGTGGAGAGGGGCCAACGTCCTGACTTTC
NA,TRBJ1-2,TRBV12-3/TRBV12-4,NA,CASTFAGSRSSNGYTF,TGTGCCAGCACCTTCGCCGGGAGCAGGAGCTCAAACGGCTACACCTTC